Below, 22 T cell receptor beta chains from the same sample are listed, as sequenced in a study of tumor and adjacent non-tumor tissue in lung cancer. No cell sorting was done before RNA was extracted from the tissue. TCRbeta libraries were built with three rounds of nested PCR, modified from ARM-PCR. TCRdb re-derived calls from the multiplex PCR reads in MiXCR, one entry per CDR3 protein. Of about 200,000 distinct CDR3 sequences in the sample, 70% to 75% were seen once. Sequencing was carried out using lung tumor tissue. The receptors come from a man aged 60 to 69 with non-small cell lung cancer.

Many counts were recorded for this clonotype. This chain links TRBV11-3 with TRBJ1-2; TRBD1 is a possible D gene (5 bases). Trimming took 8 bases from V and 4 from J, leaving 14 bases between them. CDR3 length equals 13 residues. Germline V gives CDR1 SGHNT, CDR2 YENEEA. The CDR3 is CASGDRTLYGYTF. Written as DNA, the CDR3 is TGTGCCAGCGGGGACCGGACCCTCTATGGCTACACCTTC.

As concerns this clonotype: A much larger clone sits a single nucleotide away, making a read error possible. The chain employs TRBV20-1 and TRBJ2-1; 9 bases align to TRBD1. The V gene's germline CDR1 is DFQATT and CDR2 SNEGSKA (reference sequence). CDR3 length equals 12 residues. The CDR3 nucleotides are TGCATTGCTGAGGGACAGGGCAATGAGCAGTTCTTC. This encodes CIAEGQGNEQFF.

A word on this clonotype: Just one base apart from a much larger clone, this may be a read error. The V and J genes are TRBV12-5 and TRBJ2-3; no reliable D call. Trimming left V 8 bases short and J 5 bases short, with 11 bases between. The CDR3 sequence is 12 residues long. Looked up from germline, CDR1 is LGHNT and CDR2 is FRNRAP. CDR3 DNA sequence: TGTGCTAGTAGTTCCGTAGGAGATACGCAGTATTTT. This sequence encodes CASSSVGDTQYF.

About this clonotype: The junction departs from the called germline gene at one end, perhaps through a read error. The gene calls are TRBV6-6 and TRBJ2-3; no reliable D call. This CDR3 has 16 amino acids. The germline gives CDR1 MNHNY, CDR2 SVGAGI (reference sequence). The CDR3 sequence is CASSYPEARYKDTQYF. The CDR3 nucleotides read TGTGCAAGCAGTTACCCCGAGGCTAGATACAAAGATACGCAGTATTTT.

In regard to this clonotype: A much larger clone sits a single nucleotide away, making a read error possible. V usage is TRBV11-2 and J usage is TRBJ2-5; D call uncertain. TRBJ2-7 explains the end of the DNA better; the J call may be wrong. The CDR3 is 16 amino acids. From germline, CDR1 is SGHAT and CDR2 FQNNGV. In DNA form, the CDR3 reads TGTGCCAGCAGCTTAGCAACCACCTTTACACCCTACGAGCAGTACTTC. Its translation: CASSLATTFTPYEQYF.

This clonotype is a singleton in its sample. This may be a read error, as it is one base from a much larger clone. The chain employs TRBV29-1 and TRBJ1-2; D is unresolved. From germline, CDR1 is SQVTM and CDR2 ANQGSEA. The length of the CDR3 is 14 residues. V was cut by 3 bases and J by 4 bases, with 15 bases left in between. DNA for the CDR3: TGCAGCGTTGAGCACCCTAACAAGGGCTATGGCTACACCTTC. Encoded protein: CSVEHPNKGYGYTF.

Comments on this clonotype: This may be a read error: a much more frequent sequence differs by one nucleotide. This sequence joins TRBV20-1 and TRBJ2-5; tentatively, D is TRBD1 or TRBD2 (5 bases each). The CDR3 loop spans 14 amino acids. Germline V lookup: CDR1 DFQATT, CDR2 SNEGSKA (reference sequence). The CDR3 DNA is TGCATTGCCGCTACGGGGCTACACCAAGAGACCCAGTACTTC. It encodes CIAATGLHQETQYF.

Of note for this clonotype: The junction and the germline gene differ at one end; a read error may be behind it. CDR3 loop: CSVHRKKETQYF. DNA for the CDR3: TGCAGTGTCCACCGGAAAAAAGAGACTCAGTACTTC. V and J are TRBV20-1 and TRBJ2-5; unclear D gene. CDR3 length: 12 amino acids. Germline V CDR1 and CDR2: DFQATT, SNEGSKA (reference sequence).

V and J are TRBV20-1 and TRBJ2-4; D is unclear. V dropped 6 bases and J dropped 1 base, with 10 bases sitting between them. The CDR3 loop spans 13 amino acids. Germline CDR1 is DFQATT and CDR2 is SNEGSKA (reference sequence). DNA for the CDR3: TGCAGTGCACCGGGCAGGGCCAAAAACATTCAGTACTTC. Amino acid sequence: CSAPGRAKNIQYF.

The genes are TRBV20-1 and TRBJ2-3, with a possible D match to TRBD2 (7 bases). The V gene's germline CDR1 is DFQATT and CDR2 SNEGSKA (reference sequence). The CDR3 length is 18 residues. Trimming left V 0 bases short and J 2 bases short, with 21 bases between. This CDR3 is CSARDRARWGGLTDTQYF. The CDR3 DNA reads as TGCAGTGCTAGAGATCGCGCCCGGTGGGGGGGCCTCACAGATACGCAGTATTTT.

As for this clonotype: This may arise from a read error, as a much more abundant clone is one base away. The genes are TRBV6-2 or TRBV6-3 and TRBJ2-1; no reliable D call. The germline V and J ends were trimmed by 2 bases and 7 bases, with 6 bases remaining between them. CDR3 length: 12 amino acids. Germline V gene sequence: CDR1 MNHEY, CDR2 SVGEGT. As DNA, the CDR3 is TGTGCCAGCAGTTACATTGTAAATGAGCAGTTCTTC. This gives the protein CASSYIVNEQFF.

Concerning this clonotype itself: Since a much larger clone is just one base distant, this may be a read error. The chain employs TRBV5-1 and TRBJ2-3, with unresolved D. The CDR3 extends over 15 amino acids. The germline V gene has CDR1 SGHRS and CDR2 YFSETQ. The V and J ends lost 4 bases and 0 bases respectively, with 12 bases between them. The CDR3 DNA reads TGCGCCAGCAGCATAAAGTGGGGTAGCACAGATACGCAGTATTTT. Translation: CASSIKWGSTDTQYF.

This clonotype occurred once. The junction shows a germline mismatch at one end, possibly a read error. The chain carries TRBV20-1 and TRBJ2-3; TRBD2 agrees at 7 bases. In germline, CDR1 is DFQATT, CDR2 SNEGSKA (reference sequence). The CDR3 contains 13 residues. CDR3 DNA: TGCAATGCTAAAGTGGGGGGGACGCATACGCAGTATTTT. Residues: CNAKVGGTHTQYF.

This rearrangement joins TRBV10-1 to TRBJ1-1, with TRBD1 identical over 8 bases. The CDR3 covers 15 residues. Trimming took 4 bases from V and 10 from J; bases not matched to a gene: 14. The V gene's germline CDR1 is WNHNN and CDR2 SYGVQD (reference sequence). In DNA form, the CDR3 reads TGCGCCAGCAGTGGGGACAGGAGAGTGAACACTAGAGCTTTCTTT. Encoded protein: CASSGDRRVNTRAFF.

In the case of this clonotype: Because it lacks the conserved phenylalanine or tryptophan at the end, this CDR3 is likely a read error. This chain links TRBV29-1 with TRBJ2-7; 10 bases map to TRBD1. The CDR3 is made up of 16 amino acids. Germline-derived CDR1 and CDR2 are SQVTM and ANQGSEA. V trimming: 8 bases; J trimming: 5 bases; junction bases outside the gene matches: 18. The CDR3 spells CSIQTWTGGEEDEQYL. CDR3 DNA: TGCAGCATTCAAACCTGGACAGGGGGTGAAGAAGACGAGCAGTACCTC.

On this clonotype: A junction boundary mismatches the germline segment, possibly from a read error. V gene TRBV20-1 combines with J gene TRBJ2-2, with 10 positions matching TRBD2. CDR1 DFQATT and CDR2 SNEGSKA come from the germline V gene (reference sequence). The length of the CDR3 is 15 residues. The CDR3 DNA reads as TGCAGTGCTAAAACACATAGCGGGGGGACCGGGGAGCTGTGTTTT. Translated, it gives CSAKTHSGGTGELCF.

On this clonotype itself: At one end the junction does not follow the germline gene, possibly because of a read error. V usage is TRBV11-3 and J usage is TRBJ2-5, with D maybe TRBD2 (6 bases). Per germline, CDR1 SGHNT and CDR2 YENEEA. CDR3 size: 15 residues. In nucleotides, the CDR3 is TGTGCCGGCAGCCTATTCGGCGGGGCGGAAGGGACCCAGTACTTC. Protein: CAGSLFGGAEGTQYF.

Comments on this clonotype: Germline is not matched at one junction end, which may reflect a read error. This sequence joins TRBV6-1 and TRBJ2-7, with D possibly being TRBD2 (6 bases). Germline-derived CDR1 and CDR2 are MNHNS and SASEGT. CDR3 length: 15 residues. The CDR3 DNA follows: TGTGCCAGCAGTGAATTATCGGCAGGGAGGTCCGAGCAGTATTTC. It translates to CASSELSAGRSEQYF.

A few counts support this clonotype. A much bigger clone sits one base away, suggesting this may be a read error. This rearrangement joins TRBV7-9 to TRBJ2-7; 8 nucleotides match TRBD1. This CDR3 comprises 13 residues. The germline CDR1 and CDR2 sequences are SEHNR and FQNEAQ (reference sequence). Trimming removed 5 bases from V and 3 bases from J; junction bases left unmatched: 3. For the CDR3, the DNA is TGTGCCAGCAGCCTTACAGGGGGCTACGAGCAGTACTTC. Residues: CASSLTGGYEQYF.

With respect to this clonotype: Possible read error: a much larger clone is one base away. The rearrangement links TRBV6-1 to TRBJ2-7; 7 bases agree with TRBD2. V dropped 2 bases and J dropped 6; count of bases not matched to a gene: 10. The CDR3 totals 15 residues. Germline CDR1 reads MNHNS; CDR2 reads SASEGT. The CDR3 reads CASSELGGSGSEQYF. Written as DNA, the CDR3 is TGTGCCAGCAGTGAATTGGGGGGGTCCGGATCCGAGCAGTACTTC.

In regard to this clonotype: The germline gene is not matched at one end of the junction; a read error may be the cause. The chain recombines TRBV10-1 with TRBJ2-5; 8 bases agree with TRBD1. The CDR3 is 14 amino acids. Germline-derived CDR1 and CDR2 are WNHNN and SYGVQD (reference sequence). CDR3 amino acids: CASSAGGLQETHYF. The CDR3 DNA reads TGCGCCAGCAGCGCAGGGGGCCTACAAGAGACCCACTACTTC.

Turning to this clonotype: Relative to the germline gene, one junction end is altered; a read error may explain this. J is TRBJ1-6 and V is TRBV20-1, with 8 bases matching TRBD1. The CDR3 has 14 amino acids. CDR1 and CDR2 (germline): DFQATT, SNEGSKA (reference sequence). CDR3 nucleotide sequence: TGCAGTGCCCCCGGACAGGGCTATAATTCACCCCCCCACTTT. Translated: CSAPGQGYNSPPHF.